These 15 T cell receptor beta chains came from one sample sequenced in a study of blood T cell repertoires in COVID-19. Generated by immunoSEQ multiplex PCR, the TCRdb table keeps only in-frame clones and is missing some. In the table there are 200,000 to 250,000 clones, around four fifths of which are singletons. Source material: peripheral blood. Every receptor here comes from a woman over 75 with active or convalescent COVID-19.

The rearrangement links TRBV7-9 to TRBJ2-2; 7 bases map to TRBD2. V dropped 2 bases and J dropped 3; count of bases not matched to a gene: 9. CDR3 length equals 17 residues. Germline CDR1 SEHNR, CDR2 FQNEAQ (reference sequence). This CDR3 is CASSLRTTGGHTGELFF. CDR3 nucleotide sequence: TGTGCCAGCAGCTTACGTACAACGGGAGGTCACACCGGGGAGCTGTTTTTT.

The chain links TRBV18 to TRBJ2-5; TRBD2 matches 9 bases. This CDR3 contains 15 residues. Trimming cost V 6 bases and J 2 bases; bases outside gene matches: 7. Germline assignment: CDR1 KGHSH and CDR2 LQKENI. DNA for the CDR3: TGTGCCAGCTCGGACTACGCGGGGGGGCAAGAGACCCAGTACTTC. Its translation: CASSDYAGGQETQYF.

This clone appeared once. In nucleotides, the CDR3 is TGTGCCAGCACGCGGGGGCTAGGGAACACTGAAGCTTTCTTT. This encodes CASTRGLGNTEAFF. The rearrangement uses TRBV6-5 and TRBJ1-1, with D perhaps matching TRBD1 (6 bases). In germline, CDR1 is MNHEY, CDR2 SVGAGI. This CDR3 has 14 residues. The V gene lost 7 bases and the J gene lost 1 base, with 13 bases spanning the gap.

The V call is TRBV3-1 (or the pseudogene TRBV3-2), the J call TRBJ2-3; 8 bases map to TRBD2. The V segment lost 1 base and the J segment 10 bases; nucleotides outside the gene matches: 4. Germline assignment: CDR1 LGHDT and CDR2 YNNKEL (reference sequence). CDR3 size: 13 residues. CDR3 coding DNA: TGTGCCAGCAGCCAAGGACTAGCGTCCCCGCAGTATTTT. It encodes CASSQGLASPQYF.

This clone has only a few counts. The chain uses TRBV6-6 and TRBJ2-5; 7 bases match TRBD2. The ends lost 5 bases at V and 2 bases at J; junction bases unmatched: 5. Per the germline V gene, CDR1 is MNHNY and CDR2 is SVGAGI (reference sequence). The CDR3 sequence is 14 residues long. The DNA of the CDR3 is TGTGCCAGCAGTAACACGGGGGGACAAGAGACCCAGTACTTC. It translates to CASSNTGGQETQYF.

This clone showed up just a few times. The V and J genes are TRBV6-5 and TRBJ2-7; maybe TRBD1 (5 bases). V lost 6 bases to trimming and J lost 2 bases, with 11 bases between them. This CDR3 has 13 residues. The germline CDR1 and CDR2 sequences are MNHEY and SVGAGI. CDR3 protein: CASRLPGTYEQYF. As DNA, the CDR3 is TGTGCCAGCAGACTCCCAGGGACCTACGAGCAGTACTTC.

The chain couples TRBV21-1 to TRBJ2-7; the D segment call TRBD1 is taken from the table without a DNA check. TRBV21-1 is a pseudogene. This CDR3 is 15 amino acids long. For the CDR3, the DNA is TGTGCCAGCAGCAAAGGACAGGGGGCTTTTTACGAGCAGTACTTC. Residues: CASSKGQGAFYEQYF.

This clone has just a few counts. This chain connects TRBV11-3 to TRBJ1-6; 10 bases align to TRBD1. After removal of 4 bases from V and 4 bases from J, the junction contained 1 base not matched to a gene. CDR3 size: 15 residues. In germline, CDR1 is SGHNT, CDR2 YENEEA. Written as DNA, the CDR3 is TGTGCCAGCAGCTGGGGACAGGGGTATAATTCACCCCTCCACTTT. It yields the protein CASSWGQGYNSPLHF.

V and J are TRBV3-1 (or the pseudogene TRBV3-2) and TRBJ1-3, with D hard to call. Trimming removed 1 base at V and 3 bases at J, with 16 bases between. This CDR3 comprises 17 residues. Germline assignment: CDR1 LGHDT and CDR2 YNNKEL (reference sequence). In nucleotides, the CDR3 is TGTGCCAGCAGCCAAGGCGGCACCCTGGCGAGTGGAAACACCATATATTTT. As protein: CASSQGGTLASGNTIYF.

The chain links TRBV5-1 to TRBJ1-5; TRBD1 matches at 8 bases. The germline CDR1 and CDR2 sequences are SGHRS and YFSETQ. Trimming cost V 4 bases and J 2 bases; bases outside gene matches: 2. CDR3 length: 14 residues. The DNA for the CDR3 is TGCGCCAGCAGCCCAGGGGGCGGCAATCAGCCCCAGCATTTT. Its translation is CASSPGGGNQPQHF.

This chain connects TRBV5-6 to TRBJ1-4; 7 bases line up with TRBD1. The length of the CDR3 is 15 residues. V trimming: 4 bases; J trimming: 5 bases; junction bases outside the gene matches: 8. The germline gives CDR1 SGHDT, CDR2 YYEEEE. CDR3 sequence (DNA): TGTGCCAGCAGCGTATACAGGGGTTCCAATGAAAAACTGTTTTTT. Its translation is CASSVYRGSNEKLFF.

The V gene is TRBV7-9, the J gene TRBJ1-1, with TRBD1 matching 8 bases. Trimming took 5 bases from V and 4 from J; bases not matched to a gene: 6. The CDR3 sequence is 14 residues long. Looked up from germline, CDR1 is SEHNR and CDR2 is FQNEAQ (reference sequence). The chain's CDR3 is CASSKQTGATEAFF. CDR3 nucleotides: TGTGCCAGCAGCAAACAGACAGGGGCCACTGAAGCTTTCTTT. Filled out from reference TRBV7-9 and TRBJ1-1, the complete variable domain reads DTGVSQNPRHKITKRGQNVTFRCDPISEHNRLYWYRQTLGQGPEFLTYFQNEAQLEKSRLLSDRFSAERPKGSFSTLEIQRTEQGDSAMYLCASSKQTGATEAFFGQGTRLTVV.

The chain links TRBV5-4 to TRBJ1-5; D not resolved. The CDR3 is 16 amino acids. The germline V gene has CDR1 SGHNT and CDR2 YYREEE (reference sequence). V was clipped by 0 bases and J by 5 bases, with 15 bases between them. CDR3 DNA: TGTGCCAGCAGCTTGGGGGGAGGGCGATGGGATCAGCCCCAGCATTTT. Its translation is CASSLGGGRWDQPQHF.

V and J are TRBV19 and TRBJ2-7, with TRBD1 identical over 7 bases. In germline, CDR1 is LNHDA, CDR2 SQIVND (reference sequence). This CDR3 region has 13 residues. The junction had 3 bases not matched to a gene; V was cut back by 4 bases and J by 3 bases. The CDR3 region is CASSTGQVYEQYF. CDR3 DNA sequence: TGTGCCAGTAGTACCGGACAGGTCTACGAGCAGTACTTC.

This rearrangement joins TRBV12-3 or TRBV12-4 to TRBJ2-3, with D possibly TRBD2 on 6 matching bases. The CDR3 is made up of 13 amino acids. The V gene lost 0 bases and the J gene lost 6 bases, with 7 bases spanning the gap. The CDR3 protein is CASSLAGGDTQYF. CDR3 bases: TGTGCCAGCAGTTTAGCGGGAGGTGATACGCAGTATTTT.